Below, one T cell receptor (beta chain) is given with its context. As yet, its antigen is unknown. The data belong to a study of response to subunit inactivated influenza vaccine. Notes on the study in general: New T cells are recruited in small numbers by each seasonal influenza vaccination, according to the authors' suggestion.

Each CDR3 protein is one row after TCRdb ran MiXCR on the RT-PCR reads. In the table there are about 480,000 distinct CDR3 sequences, 13% of which are singletons. Germline loops: CDR1 MNHNS, CDR2 SASEGT. The CDR3 runs 14 residues. V shed 6 bases and J shed 7 bases, with 18 bases lying between them. The receptor was derived from a man in his fifties or sixties who received an inactivated influenza vaccine. This chain connects TRBV6-1 to TRBJ1-1, with a tentative D call TRBD1 (5 bases). Source: PBMCs from blood, taken more than 35 days after vaccination. The CDR3 region has the DNA TGTGCCAGCAGCCCAGGCCGAGGGGCGGGTGAAGCTTTCTTT. Translation: CASSPGRGAGEAFF.